A single TCR beta chain is shown here with its context. This clonotype was counted at least ten times. Its target antigen remains unknown. It has no much larger one-base neighbor in the sample; base qualities were not kept. Amplification of TCR beta CDR3 regions was carried out from RNA transcripts. The TCR CDR3 was subjected to a first round of RT-PCR using the HTBI primer set and the Qiagen OneStep RT-PCR kit. A second multiplex PCR round built the libraries, followed by size selection and purification. The libraries were sequenced on an Illumina HiSeq2000 using paired-end 100 bp reads. Concerning the study's data processing: SOAPnuke was used to process the raw data, throwing out any read that contained adapters or uncalled bases, had a mean Phred below 15, or lacked an exact constant-primer or identifier match. COPE v1.2.5 was used to merge the high-quality paired reads, and each unique nucleotide sequence was defined as a clonotype. MiTCR v1.1 was used to align the clonotypes against IMGT TRBV, TRBD and TRBJ reference segments. Only V-J combinations with frequency above 0.0001, covering 99% to 99.2% of repertoires, were analysed. The TCS score was defined as F50 (clonal expansion) divided by E x V (chaos), with BLOSUM62-based TCRdist calculated between CDR3 peptides within each V-J. Welch's t-statistics and random forest reduced around 520 V-J features to about 12, which were used in a naive Bayes classifier (R e1071). In TCRdb, the public reads were trimmed at Q25 with fastp and aligned with MiXCR, with productive beta chains retained. Identical CDR3 proteins give one entry, which carries the most common genes and DNA. TCRdb, not the original authors, processed these V and J calls. The sample has roughly 300,000 distinct CDR3 sequences on record, less than 30% of them singletons. The leading ten clones occupy about 30% of the sample.

These data are taken from a study of T cells in Graves' hyperthyroidism and ophthalmopathy (dated by TCRdb to the late 2010s). For context, the study as a whole: Peripheral blood was collected at initial diagnosis, before any treatment. TCR V-J signatures able to tell the groups apart were searched for in a discovery cohort of 90 to 100 patients, of whom over 40 had Graves' ophthalmopathy and around 56 had stable Graves' hyperthyroidism. After blood sampling, hyperthyroidism patients were treated with methimazole at a starting dose of 30 mg daily, and ophthalmopathy patients were treated with high-dose intravenous methylprednisolone. Prospective prediction of ophthalmopathy was tested in an independent validation cohort consisting of fewer than 20 hyperthyroidism patients and around 17 patients who later progressed to ophthalmopathy. The paper reports TCR Vbeta CDR3 sequencing of roughly 140 peripheral blood samples: under 45 ophthalmopathy, over 70 hyperthyroidism and some 17 progressor patients. The roughly 91 discovery patients were randomly divided into training and test sets at a 7:3 ratio. In addition, the study compared T-cell repertoires in thyroid tissue and in blood from five or six Graves' hyperthyroidism patients. The study at large found these results: Sample size was not statistically predetermined, and blinding of investigators to group allocation was not performed. In validation, the model predicted progression to ophthalmopathy a median of approximately 6.6 months before onset, with over 60% sensitivity and roughly 72% specificity. A model built on a 13 V-J signature distinguished ophthalmopathy from stable hyperthyroidism, reaching roughly 88% sensitivity and approximately 81% specificity in cross-validation and 80%/75% in testing. Most expanded thyroid clonotypes (frequency above 0.001) were also detected in blood, suggesting blood repertoires may reflect thyroid immune responses.

The hyperthyroidism patients were between 18 and 65 years old and newly diagnosed, with a disease duration of less than 2 months. Exclusion was applied to patients with uncontrolled infections, other autoimmune diseases, pregnancy or lactation. Diagnoses relied on clinical symptoms, serum thyroxine and TRAb, thyroid ultrasound and orbital computed tomography. Blood from progressor patients was drawn when they were first diagnosed with hyperthyroidism, before any ophthalmopathy symptoms appeared. PBMCs were isolated from more than 8 ml of fresh peripheral blood by Ficoll-Paque density gradient centrifugation. Progressor patients were initially diagnosed with Graves' hyperthyroidism and developed ophthalmopathy during follow-up. Trizol reagent was used to extract total RNA, and RNA quality was then checked on an Agilent 2100 Bioanalyzer. V drops 6 bases and J drops 10 bases, leaving 13 bases in between. The CDR3 spans 11 residues, from the cysteine through the phenylalanine. Only CDR3 DNA is held: 33 bases, read in frame from base 1. Taken from the germline V gene, the CDR1 and CDR2 loops are MNHEY and SVGAGI.

Sequenced input: blood. This receptor was identified in a man in his forties with Graves' hyperthyroidism that later progressed to Graves' ophthalmopathy. The rearrangement joined TRBV6-5 to TRBJ2-7; the D gene is possibly TRBD1 or TRBD2, with 5 bases matching each. The bases are TGTGCCAGCAGAGGGGACCGCACCCAGTACTTC. Its coded protein is CASRGDRTQYF.